This T cell receptor beta chain was captured by sequencing in a study of T-cell reconstitution after alpha-beta-depleted transplantation in children. Library preparation (for TCRbeta) was performed with unique molecular identifiers. TCRdb independently ran MiXCR on the PCR reads; one entry per CDR3 protein. The profile shows under 750,000 distinct CDR3 sequences, under 30% of them singletons. As concerns this clonotype: The junction differs from germline at one of its ends, possibly a read error.

Material: PBMCs, mostly from graft donor cells, obtained 360 days after TCRalphabeta/CD19-depleted stem cell transplant. The source of this sequence is a boy younger than two who had a stem cell transplant for acute myeloid leukemia, so the T cells may come from the graft donor.

This CDR3 reads CASSVEYAQGRETQYF. For the CDR3, the DNA is TGTGCCAGCAGCGTAGAATATGCCCAGGGCAGAGAGACCCAGTACTTC. This chain connects TRBV11-2 to TRBJ2-5; D is perhaps TRBD1 (5 bases). From germline, CDR1 is SGHAT and CDR2 FQNNGV. The CDR3 loop spans 16 amino acids.